This TCR beta chain was obtained from a study of blood T cell repertoires in COVID-19. This clone was counted a few times. The table came from immunoSEQ multiplex PCR; TCRdb's copy has only in-frame clones and leaves some out. In the table there are approximately 160,000 clones, approximately 88% of which are singletons. V dropped 1 base and J dropped 1 base, with 8 bases sitting between them. Germline CDR1 is SGHNT and CDR2 is YENEEA. The CDR3 runs to 15 residues. This clonotype was sampled from a woman aged 55-70 years with acute or convalescent COVID-19. The sample taken for sequencing was peripheral blood. V usage is TRBV11-3 and J usage is TRBJ1-3; no reliable D call. The CDR3, as DNA: TGTGCCAGCAGCTTAGGCGCAGGATCTGGAAACACCATATATTTT. Amino acids: CASSLGAGSGNTIYF.